This T cell receptor (beta chain) was retrieved from a study of shared clonotypes between healthy human individuals. About the research overall: Three plates each covered CD4 naive and memory; CD8 naive two, CD8 memory one.

V dropped 3 bases and J dropped 1 base, with 13 bases sitting between them. Germline V gives CDR1 GTSNPN, CDR2 SVGIG (reference sequence). This CDR3 spans 14 amino acids. Caucasian adults residing in Nashville, Tennessee made up all the donors. This clone showed up just a few times. Original processing methods: Filtering of immunoSEQ junctional sequences could not match full-length read filtering. This table comes from immunoSEQ multiplex PCR, and its TCRdb copy is limited to in-frame clones, with some not included. V and J calls and clone size come straight from that table; D and trimming were deduced from the DNA. Of over a million clones in the sample, approximately 80% are singletons; the top ten hold around 0.6%.

Material for sequencing was memory CD4+ T cells from PBMCs. The subset was: CD45RA-negative fraction. The V and J genes are TRBV30 and TRBJ2-7; D might be TRBD1 or TRBD2, each matching 5 bases. The TCR sequence derives from a young man in good health. Some clones in this sample may be carry-over from other donors' samples. CDR3 sequence reads: CAWRGSRGSYEQYF. The CDR3 DNA reads as TGTGCCTGGAGGGGCTCGAGGGGATCCTACGAGCAGTACTTC.